This T cell receptor (beta chain) comes out of a study of regulatory T cells in long-lasting Graves disease. Overall study: A definition of persistent Graves' disease required over 5 years of antithyroid drugs plus positive TSH receptor antibodies. Study-wide points: Preferential use of TRBV28, TRBJ1-2 and TRBJ2-5 was seen in persistent disease. Patients whose Graves' disease persisted exhibited lower TCR diversity than those newly diagnosed.

As to time point: persistent/refractory GD, antithyroid drugs over 5 years with positive TRAb. RNA from PBMCs was the source of the TCR library. This clonotype appeared a few times. The antigen is unknown. Trimming removed 1 base at V and 5 bases at J, with 6 bases between. Germline V gene sequence: CDR1 SGHAT, CDR2 FQNNGV. This CDR3 region has 13 residues. Researchers made TCR beta libraries by using iRepertoire HTBI primers and running Arm-PCR on CDR3 regions. TCRdb redid the calling of the multiplex PCR reads with MiXCR, one entry per CDR3 protein. This sample yields under 500,000 distinct CDR3 sequences, of which around 20% are seen a single time; approximately 7.8% belongs to the top ten.

The V call is TRBV11-2, the J call TRBJ2-1, with D unresolved. Sequencing was performed on peripheral blood mononuclear cells (PBMCs), taken when the disease was refractory, from a patient treated with antithyroid drugs. The receptor was derived from a female donor with Graves disease. Written as DNA, the CDR3 is TGTGCCAGCAGCTTAGTAGTGGACAATGAGCAGTTCTTC. Translating gives CASSLVVDNEQFF.